This passage covers 32 T cell receptor beta chains from one sample sequenced in a study of blood T cell repertoires in COVID-19. Assay: immunoSEQ multiplex PCR; the TCRdb copy retains only in-frame clones and omits some. The sample records 200,000 to 300,000 clones, about 83% being singletons. The sample was peripheral blood. Source of these receptors: a man aged 50 to 59 with acute or convalescent COVID-19.

The chain couples TRBV9 to TRBJ1-6; weak D call: TRBD1 (6 bases). From germline, CDR1 is SGDLS and CDR2 YYNGEE. This CDR3 contains 16 residues. V dropped 3 bases and J dropped 10 bases, with 20 bases sitting between them. The CDR3 DNA follows: TGTGCCAGCAGCGCAAAGACAGGTTTTGTCGGATCACCCCTCCACTTT. Translation gives CASSAKTGFVGSPLHF.

The rearrangement links TRBV11-3 to TRBJ1-1, with a tentative D call TRBD1 (5 bases). Trimming took 7 bases from V and 6 from J, leaving 9 bases between them. CDR1 and CDR2 (germline): SGHNT, YENEEA. The CDR3 sequence is 11 residues long. The CDR3 loop reads CASNKGAEAFF. In DNA, the CDR3 is TGTGCCAGCAATAAAGGGGCTGAAGCTTTCTTT. Variable domain in full (rest from reference TRBV11-3 and TRBJ1-1): EAGVVQSPRYKIIEKKQPVAFWCNPISGHNTLYWYLQNLGQGPELLIRYENEEAVDDSQLPKDRFSAERLKGVDSTLKIQPAELGDSAVYLCASNKGAEAFFGQGTRLTVV.

V gene TRBV14 combines with J gene TRBJ2-2; D gene ambiguous. V gave up 0 bases and J gave up 6 bases, with 29 bases separating them. Per the germline V gene, CDR1 is SGHDN and CDR2 is FVKESK. The CDR3 is 21 residues long. This CDR3 reads CASSQDSFPPGFTFAAGELFF. CDR3 coding DNA: TGTGCCAGCAGCCAAGATTCCTTCCCGCCGGGTTTTACGTTTGCCGCCGGGGAGCTGTTTTTT.

The chain uses TRBV6-1 and TRBJ2-3; no firm D call. CDR1 and CDR2 from the germline V gene are MNHNS and SASEGT. The CDR3 runs 16 residues. Trimming left V 2 bases short and J 4 bases short, with 16 bases between. The CDR3 is CASSERTDPLPDTQYF. CDR3 nucleotide sequence: TGTGCCAGCAGTGAACGTACTGATCCGCTCCCAGATACGCAGTATTTT.

The chain uses TRBV19 and TRBJ1-1; no firm D call. Between the trimmed V and J ends, which lost 3 bases and 0 bases, there was a span of 17 bases. Germline-derived CDR1 and CDR2 are LNHDA and SQIVND (reference sequence). This CDR3 contains 17 residues. CDR3 in DNA: TGTGCCAGTAGTATTGGGCAGGTCGGTTGGATGAACACTGAAGCTTTCTTT. Translated, it gives CASSIGQVGWMNTEAFF.

This clone was detected only once. V gene TRBV18 combines with J gene TRBJ1-1; D is uncertain. CDR3 length: 13 amino acids. V shed 3 bases and J shed 5 bases, with 10 bases lying between them. Germline V gene lookup returns CDR1 KGHSH and CDR2 LQKENI. The CDR3 protein is CASSPGVETEAFF. The CDR3 DNA reads as TGTGCCAGCTCACCCGGGGTTGAGACTGAAGCTTTCTTT.

This chain joins TRBV5-1 and TRBJ1-4, with D uncertain. The CDR3 has 13 residues. With 0 bases removed from V and 6 bases from J, the gap between germline ends came to 6 bases. Germline CDR1 SGHRS, CDR2 YFSETQ. CDR3 residues: CASSLVSDEKLFF. The CDR3 DNA reads TGCGCCAGCAGCTTGGTGAGCGATGAAAAACTGTTTTTT.

This rearrangement joins TRBV6-5 to TRBJ1-2; 9 nucleotides line up with TRBD1. CDR3 length equals 15 residues. V shed 6 bases, J shed 3 bases, and the junction held 8 bases outside the gene matches. CDR1 and CDR2 from the germline V gene are MNHEY and SVGAGI. The DNA of the CDR3 is TGTGCCAGCAGCACAGGGACAGGGTGGTACTATGGCTACACCTTC. Protein product: CASSTGTGWYYGYTF.

V usage is TRBV5-6 and J usage is TRBJ2-7; maybe TRBD1 (6 bases). There are 14 residues in the CDR3. The germline gives CDR1 SGHDT, CDR2 YYEEEE. Deletions cut 2 bases from V and 1 base from J, with 10 bases between. The CDR3 DNA reads as TGTGCCAGCAGCTTACAGGGCACGTCCTACGAGCAGTACTTC. Encoded protein: CASSLQGTSYEQYF.

The genes are TRBV24-1 and TRBJ1-2; possible D gene TRBD1, 5 bases. Germline V CDR1 and CDR2: KGHDR, SFDVKD. CDR3 length equals 16 residues. V was shortened by 3 bases and J by 4 bases, with 17 bases between the two germline ends. The CDR3 DNA reads TGTGCCACCAGTGATCGAACGGGGGGAGGAGGCTATGGCTACACCTTC. Protein: CATSDRTGGGGYGYTF.

The rearrangement joins TRBV6-5 to TRBJ2-5, with D possibly TRBD1 on 6 matching bases. The CDR3 is made up of 13 amino acids. Germline CDR1 and CDR2: MNHEY and SVGAGI. V was clipped by 3 bases and J by 3 bases, with 8 bases between them. Here the CDR3 reads CASSYPGEETQYF. The DNA for the CDR3 is TGTGCCAGCAGTTATCCAGGGGAAGAGACCCAGTACTTC.

CDR3 amino acids: CASSYRDRAFYEQYF. The CDR3 nucleotides read TGTGCCAGCAGCTACCGGGACAGGGCCTTCTACGAGCAGTACTTC. V gene TRBV5-5 combines with J gene TRBJ2-7, with TRBD1 matching 9 bases. V was pared by 3 bases and J by 3 bases, with 7 bases of the junction left unmatched. Germline V gene sequence: CDR1 SGHKS, CDR2 YYEKEE (reference sequence). The CDR3 spans 15 residues.

The V and J genes are TRBV7-8 and TRBJ1-2; perhaps TRBD1 as D (6 bases). From germline, CDR1 is SGHVS and CDR2 FQNEAQ. This CDR3 region has 15 residues. Trimming left V 4 bases short and J 8 bases short, with 20 bases between. In DNA, the CDR3 is TGTGCCAGCAGCTCGAGGGGCGGGGGCCCGAAGGGCTACACCTTC. Translation gives CASSSRGGGPKGYTF.

The rearrangement links TRBV7-3 to TRBJ2-1; maybe TRBD1 (6 bases). The V end was cut by 6 bases, the J end by 8 bases, with 11 bases between. CDR1 is SGHTA, CDR2 FQGTGA, per germline. This CDR3 spans 12 amino acids. This CDR3 reads CASSPQGHEQFF. The CDR3 DNA is TGTGCCAGCAGTCCACAGGGACATGAGCAGTTCTTC.

The chain joins TRBV5-1 to TRBJ2-1; D perhaps matches TRBD1 (6 bases). CDR1 and CDR2 (germline): SGHRS, YFSETQ. CDR3 length equals 14 residues. Trimming removed 2 bases at V and 4 bases at J, with 10 bases between. In DNA, the CDR3 is TGCGCCAGCAGCTTAGGACAGACATACAATGAGCAGTTCTTC. Amino acids: CASSLGQTYNEQFF.

The rearrangement uses TRBV2 and TRBJ1-6, with 9 nucleotides matching TRBD1. V lost 5 bases to trimming and J lost 9 bases; unmatched junction nucleotides: 8. The germline CDR1 and CDR2 sequences are SNHLY and FYNNEI. There are 15 residues in the CDR3. As DNA, the CDR3 is TGTGCCAGCAGTACGGGACAGGGACAAATTTCACCCCTCCACTTT. Amino acid sequence: CASSTGQGQISPLHF.

A single count supports this clone. The chain joins TRBV30 to TRBJ1-5; unclear D gene. This CDR3 spans 15 amino acids. Trimming pared 1 base from V and 3 bases from J, leaving 13 bases between. Germline assignment: CDR1 GTSNPN and CDR2 SVGIG (reference sequence). In nucleotides, the CDR3 is TGTGCCTGGAGTGATGCAGGCCCTAACAATCAGCCCCAGCATTTT. This translates into CAWSDAGPNNQPQHF.

This chain links TRBV3-1 (or the pseudogene TRBV3-2) with TRBJ2-2; tentative D call: TRBD2 (5 bases). The CDR3 extends over 15 amino acids. V was cut by 7 bases and J by 5 bases, with 17 bases left in between. Germline CDR1 is LGHDT and CDR2 is YNNKEL (reference sequence). In nucleotides, the CDR3 is TGTGCCAGCATGTCCCGGACTTTCGTGACCGGGGAGCTGTTTTTT. It codes for CASMSRTFVTGELFF.

The V call is TRBV18, the J call TRBJ2-3, with a tentative D call TRBD2 (5 bases). The CDR3 contains 17 residues. V shed 3 bases and J shed 1 base, with 17 bases lying between them. In germline, CDR1 is KGHSH, CDR2 LQKENI. The CDR3 DNA follows: TGTGCCAGCTCACCCCTTGACTCTAGCTATGGCACAGATACGCAGTATTTT. Protein: CASSPLDSSYGTDTQYF. The full variable domain, completed using reference TRBV18 and TRBJ2-3, is NAGVMQNPRHLVRRRGQEARLRCSPMKGHSHVYWYRQLPEEGLKFMVYLQKENIIDESGMPKERFSAEFPKEGPSILRIQQVVRGDSAAYFCASSPLDSSYGTDTQYFGPGTRLTVL.

The chain carries TRBV19 and TRBJ1-2; maybe TRBD1 (6 bases). From germline, CDR1 is LNHDA and CDR2 SQIVND (reference sequence). This CDR3 spans 15 amino acids. V lost 6 bases to trimming and J lost 2 bases, with 16 bases between them. The CDR3 DNA reads as TGTGCCAGTAGCCGGCGGGGGGCGCCGAACTATGGCTACACCTTC. Translated, it gives CASSRRGAPNYGYTF.

The V gene is TRBV9, the J gene TRBJ2-2, with TRBD2 as a possible D gene (6 bases). The V gene lost 1 base and the J gene lost 0 bases, with 13 bases spanning the gap. CDR1 and CDR2 from the germline V gene are SGDLS and YYNGEE. This CDR3 comprises 17 residues. CDR3 sequence: CASSVRGGGANTGELFF. The CDR3, as DNA: TGTGCCAGCAGCGTAAGGGGAGGAGGAGCGAACACCGGGGAGCTGTTTTTT.

The J gene is TRBJ2-1, the V gene TRBV7-3, with D maybe TRBD2 (6 bases). V was trimmed by 1 base and J by 3 bases, leaving 13 bases between them. In germline, CDR1 is SGHTA, CDR2 FQGTGA. The CDR3 is 16 residues long. CDR3 sequence: CASSLRVGSIYNEQFF. Written as DNA, the CDR3 is TGTGCCAGCAGCTTAAGGGTCGGGAGTATCTACAATGAGCAGTTCTTC.

V usage is TRBV5-6 and J usage is TRBJ1-4; D perhaps matches TRBD1 (5 bases). CDR1 is SGHDT and CDR2 is YYEEEE in the germline V gene. This CDR3 region has 13 residues. Trimming took off 2 bases at V and 8 bases at J, with 10 bases between the two ends. CDR3 residues: CASSLGVREKLFF. CDR3 in DNA: TGTGCCAGCAGCTTAGGGGTCCGGGAAAAACTGTTTTTT.

The gene calls are TRBV5-8 and TRBJ1-6; no definite D call. This CDR3 is 13 amino acids long. The V gene lost 2 bases and the J gene lost 6 bases, with 6 bases spanning the gap. The germline CDR1 and CDR2 sequences are SGHTS and YDEGEE. In DNA form, the CDR3 reads TGTGCCAGCAGCTTACACCGTAATTCACCCCTCCACTTT. Translation gives CASSLHRNSPLHF. The whole variable domain, remainder taken from reference TRBV5-8 and TRBJ1-6, is EAGVTQSPTHLIKTRGQQATLRCSPISGHTSVYWYQQALGLGLQFLLWYDEGEERNRGNFPPRFSGRQFPNYSSELNVNALELEDSALYLCASSLHRNSPLHFGNGTRLTVT.

This clone turned up a few times. The chain employs TRBV27 and TRBJ2-3; no definite D call. This CDR3 is built from 15 residues. V was cut by 2 bases and J by 4 bases, with 13 bases left in between. Per germline, CDR1 MNHEY and CDR2 SMNVEV (reference sequence). The chain's CDR3 is CASSLQAPWADTQYF. The CDR3 bases are TGTGCCAGCAGTTTACAGGCACCCTGGGCAGATACGCAGTATTTT.

This rearrangement joins TRBV7-8 to TRBJ2-1; possibly TRBD2 for D (5 bases). This CDR3 is 12 amino acids long. V lost 5 bases, J lost 6 bases, and 8 bases lay in between. Germline V gives CDR1 SGHVS, CDR2 FQNEAQ. For the CDR3, the DNA is TGTGCCAGCAGCCCGAGCGGCAATGAGCAGTTCTTC. It encodes CASSPSGNEQFF. Supplemented by reference TRBV7-8 and TRBJ2-1, the full variable domain reads GAGVSQSPRYKVAKRGQDVALRCDPISGHVSLFWYQQALGQGPEFLTYFQNEAQLDKSGLPSDRFFAERPEGSVSTLKIQRTQQEDSAVYLCASSPSGNEQFFGPGTRLTVL.

This chain connects TRBV5-1 to TRBJ2-5; perhaps TRBD1 as D (6 bases). Germline loops: CDR1 SGHRS, CDR2 YFSETQ. Trimming shortened V by 7 bases and J by 3 bases, and 13 bases separated the two germline ends. The CDR3 runs to 13 residues. The CDR3 sequence: CASGSQGKETQYF. The CDR3 DNA follows: TGCGCCAGCGGATCACAGGGAAAAGAGACCCAGTACTTC.

This chain links TRBV9 with TRBJ2-3, with 9 positions matching TRBD1. Per germline, CDR1 SGDLS and CDR2 YYNGEE. The CDR3 contains 17 residues. V lost 4 bases and J lost 3; bases outside the gene matches: 12. In DNA, the CDR3 is TGTGCCAGCAGCTCCAGGGACAGGGTCGTACAGACAGATACGCAGTATTTT. This encodes CASSSRDRVVQTDTQYF.

V and J are TRBV2 and TRBJ2-7; a weak D match, TRBD1 (7 bases). The CDR3 is 15 residues long. CDR1 is SNHLY, CDR2 FYNNEI, per germline. V lost 6 bases and J 2 bases, leaving 17 bases between the germline ends. The CDR3 spells CASRDGEDRPYEQYF. The DNA of the CDR3 is TGTGCCAGCAGGGACGGGGAGGACAGGCCCTACGAGCAGTACTTC.

The V call is TRBV19, the J call TRBJ1-4, with a possible D match to TRBD1 (5 bases). V lost 4 bases and J lost 1, with 16 bases in between. Germline V gene lookup returns CDR1 LNHDA and CDR2 SQIVND (reference sequence). This CDR3 spans 17 amino acids. In DNA, the CDR3 is TGTGCCAGTAGTACCCCAGGGCGCGGGATAACTAATGAAAAACTGTTTTTT. This translates into CASSTPGRGITNEKLFF.

The V and J genes are TRBV30 and TRBJ1-2; TRBD1 matches 9 bases. CDR3 length: 15 residues. V gave up 7 bases and J gave up 3 bases; unmatched junction bases: 12. CDR1 GTSNPN and CDR2 SVGIG come from the germline V gene (reference sequence). The CDR3 reads CASPGLDRGYYGYTF. The DNA of the CDR3 is TGTGCCTCCCCCGGCCTCGACAGGGGGTACTATGGCTACACCTTC.

This chain uses TRBV6-5 with TRBJ2-2; TRBD1 aligns across 8 bases. J was trimmed by 6 bases and V by 6 bases; bases with no gene match: 3. This CDR3 has 13 residues. Germline CDR1 is MNHEY and CDR2 is SVGAGI. The CDR3 nucleotides read TGTGCCAGCAGCCCACAGGGGGCCGGGGAGCTGTTTTTT. Its protein product is CASSPQGAGELFF.